The rows below give T cell receptor beta chains drawn from one sample of a study of T cell repertoires in aging, cancer and after chemotherapy. TCRdb analysed the multiplex PCR reads with MiXCR anew, one entry per CDR3 protein. The repertoire includes some 19,000 distinct CDR3 sequences, approximately 35% of them detected once, and about a sixth sits in the top ten. The specimen sequenced was blood. All receptors derive from a human donor with a solid tumor. The CDR3 runs from the conserved cysteine through the conserved F or W. Each record gives: V gene, D gene, J gene, CDR3 length, clone size, CDR3 protein, CDR3 DNA. A D gene is named only where the DNA matches it firmly. Size is omitted from some rows. Given values are once, few, many or a class for expanded clones.

v_gene: TRBV30
d_gene: NA
j_gene: TRBJ2-3
len: 14
abundance: NA
CDR3aa: CAWSFGQSTDTQYF
CDR3nt: TGTGCCTGGAGCTTTGGACAGAGCACAGATACGCAGTATTTT

v_gene: TRBV7-2
d_gene: TRBD2
j_gene: TRBJ2-7
len: 20
abundance: NA
CDR3aa: CASSPGGQTGLAGVPYEQYF
CDR3nt: TGTGCCAGCAGCCCAGGAGGACAGACAGGACTAGCGGGAGTCCCCTACGAGCAGTACTTC

v_gene: TRBV6-5
d_gene: NA
j_gene: TRBJ1-1
len: 14
abundance: few
CDR3aa: CASSLLYGHTEAFF
CDR3nt: TGTGCCAGCAGTCTTCTTTATGGCCACACTGAAGCTTTCTTT

v_gene: TRBV11-1
d_gene: TRBD1
j_gene: TRBJ2-2
len: 16
abundance: few
CDR3aa: CASSIWGQGVTGELFF
CDR3nt: TGTGCCAGCAGCATATGGGGACAGGGTGTGACCGGGGAGCTGTTTTTT

v_gene: TRBV5-4
d_gene: NA
j_gene: TRBJ2-7
len: 16
abundance: NA
CDR3aa: CASSLGGFTGPYEQYF
CDR3nt: TGTGCCAGCAGCTTGGGCGGCTTCACGGGACCCTACGAGCAGTACTTC

v_gene: TRBV19
d_gene: TRBD1
j_gene: TRBJ2-2
len: 15
abundance: few
CDR3aa: CASTRQGSNTGELFF
CDR3nt: TGTGCCAGTACCAGACAGGGATCGAACACCGGGGAGCTGTTTTTT

v_gene: TRBV6-1
d_gene: TRBD1
j_gene: TRBJ2-2
len: 17
abundance: NA
CDR3aa: CASSPPRGQWNTGELFF
CDR3nt: TGTGCCAGCTCCCCCCCCCGGGGACAGTGGAACACCGGGGAGCTGTTTTTT

v_gene: TRBV5-4
d_gene: NA
j_gene: TRBJ2-1
len: 13
abundance: NA
CDR3aa: CASSLAKGHEQFF
CDR3nt: TGTGCCAGCAGCTTGGCGAAAGGGCATGAGCAGTTCTTC

v_gene: TRBV6-2/TRBV6-3
d_gene: NA
j_gene: TRBJ2-6
len: 15
abundance: NA
CDR3aa: CASRRRSSGANVLTF
CDR3nt: TGTGCCAGCAGACGTAGGAGCTCTGGGGCCAACGTCCTGACTTTC

v_gene: TRBV29-1
d_gene: NA
j_gene: TRBJ2-7
len: 13
abundance: NA
CDR3aa: CSVPGLNAYEQYF
CDR3nt: TGCAGCGTGCCGGGCCTTAATGCCTACGAGCAGTACTTC

v_gene: TRBV5-3
d_gene: NA
j_gene: TRBJ1-1
len: 19
abundance: NA
CDR3aa: CARSPTCLHPGRDYTEAFF
CDR3nt: TGTGCCAGAAGCCCGACCTGTCTCCATCCTGGCAGGGATTATACTGAAGCTTTCTTT

v_gene: TRBV7-6
d_gene: TRBD1
j_gene: TRBJ2-3
len: 15
abundance: NA
CDR3aa: CASSLDGQATDTQYF
CDR3nt: TGTGCCAGCAGCTTAGACGGACAGGCCACAGATACGCAGTATTTT

v_gene: TRBV30
d_gene: NA
j_gene: TRBJ2-3
len: 11
abundance: few
CDR3aa: CAWGAADTQYF
CDR3nt: TGTGCCTGGGGGGCTGCAGATACGCAGTATTTT

v_gene: TRBV5-4
d_gene: NA
j_gene: TRBJ1-2
len: 15
abundance: few
CDR3aa: CASSLGTLANYGYTF
CDR3nt: TGTGCCAGCAGCTTGGGTACGCTAGCTAACTATGGCTACACCTTC

v_gene: TRBV7-2
d_gene: NA
j_gene: TRBJ2-5
len: 14
abundance: NA
CDR3aa: CASSPRAGAGTQYF
CDR3nt: TGTGCCAGCAGCCCCAGGGCAGGGGCCGGGACCCAGTACTTC

v_gene: TRBV11-2
d_gene: NA
j_gene: TRBJ1-2
len: 14
abundance: NA
CDR3aa: CASSWTAVGYGYTF
CDR3nt: TGTGCCAGCAGCTGGACAGCGGTCGGCTATGGCTACACCTTC

v_gene: TRBV7-2
d_gene: NA
j_gene: TRBJ2-7
len: 15
abundance: once
CDR3aa: CASSWEGGTYYEQYF
CDR3nt: TGTGCCAGCAGCTGGGAGGGGGGGACTTATTACGAGCAGTACTTC

v_gene: TRBV15
d_gene: NA
j_gene: TRBJ2-5
len: 13
abundance: few
CDR3aa: CATSRVTGETQYF
CDR3nt: TGTGCCACCAGCAGAGTTACGGGTGAGACCCAGTACTTC

v_gene: TRBV27
d_gene: TRBD1
j_gene: TRBJ1-2
len: 15
abundance: few
CDR3aa: CASSLGQGARFGYTF
CDR3nt: TGTGCCAGCAGTCTAGGGCAGGGGGCGAGGTTTGGCTACACCTTC

v_gene: TRBV10-3
d_gene: NA
j_gene: TRBJ2-2
len: 14
abundance: NA
CDR3aa: CASNQEPTTGELFF
CDR3nt: TGTGCCTCAAACCAGGAACCGACCACCGGGGAGCTGTTTTTT

v_gene: TRBV4-3
d_gene: NA
j_gene: TRBJ1-6
len: 16
abundance: NA
CDR3aa: CASSQDGTSHNSPLHF
CDR3nt: TGCGCCAGCAGCCAAGATGGGACCTCCCATAATTCACCCCTCCACTTT

v_gene: TRBV6-2/TRBV6-3
d_gene: NA
j_gene: TRBJ1-5
len: 12
abundance: NA
CDR3aa: CATGRGNQPQHF
CDR3nt: TGTGCCACAGGCAGAGGGAATCAGCCCCAGCATTTT

v_gene: TRBV27
d_gene: TRBD2
j_gene: TRBJ2-7
len: 15
abundance: few
CDR3aa: CASSRGTSGSDEQYF
CDR3nt: TGTGCCAGCAGTAGGGGGACTAGCGGGAGTGACGAGCAGTACTTC

v_gene: TRBV24-1
d_gene: NA
j_gene: TRBJ1-1
len: 15
abundance: NA
CDR3aa: CATSGEGGSNTEAFF
CDR3nt: TGTGCCACCAGTGGGGAGGGGGGTTCGAACACTGAAGCTTTCTTT

v_gene: TRBV19
d_gene: NA
j_gene: TRBJ2-5
len: 15
abundance: few
CDR3aa: CASRAHKSQQETQYF
CDR3nt: TGTGCCAGTAGGGCCCACAAGAGCCAACAAGAGACCCAGTACTTC

v_gene: TRBV18
d_gene: NA
j_gene: TRBJ2-1
len: 15
abundance: few
CDR3aa: CASSPGPSSYNEQFF
CDR3nt: TGTGCCAGCTCACCAGGACCGAGCTCCTACAATGAGCAGTTCTTC

v_gene: TRBV27
d_gene: NA
j_gene: TRBJ2-7
len: 13
abundance: NA
CDR3aa: CASSFPVSYEQYF
CDR3nt: TGTGCCAGCAGTTTTCCAGTCTCCTACGAGCAGTACTTC

v_gene: TRBV30
d_gene: TRBD1
j_gene: TRBJ1-1
len: 12
abundance: NA
CDR3aa: CAWSATGLEAFF
CDR3nt: TGTGCCTGGAGTGCGACAGGGCTTGAAGCTTTCTTT

v_gene: TRBV5-4
d_gene: NA
j_gene: TRBJ2-6
len: 18
abundance: few
CDR3aa: CASSANRAIGSGANVLTF
CDR3nt: TGTGCCAGCAGCGCGAACAGGGCCATTGGCTCTGGGGCCAACGTCCTGACTTTC

v_gene: TRBV27
d_gene: TRBD2
j_gene: TRBJ2-7
len: 13
abundance: NA
CDR3aa: CASRSRGGYEQYF
CDR3nt: TGTGCCAGCAGGTCGCGGGGGGGCTACGAGCAGTACTTC

v_gene: TRBV5-4
d_gene: NA
j_gene: TRBJ1-1
len: 13
abundance: NA
CDR3aa: CASISDTYTEAFF
CDR3nt: TGTGCCAGCATCTCGGACACTTACACTGAAGCTTTCTTT

v_gene: TRBV27
d_gene: TRBD2
j_gene: TRBJ2-3
len: 18
abundance: NA
CDR3aa: CASRDQTSGRGQRDTQYF
CDR3nt: TGTGCCAGCCGCGATCAGACTAGCGGGAGGGGACAAAGGGATACGCAGTATTTT

v_gene: TRBV5-1
d_gene: NA
j_gene: TRBJ2-5
len: 15
abundance: NA
CDR3aa: CASSFGGTAQETQYF
CDR3nt: TGCGCCAGCAGCTTTGGCGGGACAGCTCAAGAGACCCAGTACTTC

v_gene: TRBV6-5
d_gene: NA
j_gene: TRBJ1-2
len: 17
abundance: few
CDR3aa: CASSYTPGPALNYGYTF
CDR3nt: TGTGCCAGCAGTTACACCCCCGGACCGGCCCTTAACTATGGCTACACCTTC

v_gene: TRBV6-4
d_gene: NA
j_gene: TRBJ2-3
len: 15
abundance: few
CDR3aa: CASSDSWDSTDTQYF
CDR3nt: TGTGCCAGCAGTGACTCTTGGGACTCAACAGATACGCAGTATTTT

v_gene: TRBV10-3
d_gene: NA
j_gene: TRBJ1-2
len: 11
abundance: medium-sized
CDR3aa: CAISDREGYTF
CDR3nt: TGTGCCATCAGTGACAGGGAAGGCTACACCTTC